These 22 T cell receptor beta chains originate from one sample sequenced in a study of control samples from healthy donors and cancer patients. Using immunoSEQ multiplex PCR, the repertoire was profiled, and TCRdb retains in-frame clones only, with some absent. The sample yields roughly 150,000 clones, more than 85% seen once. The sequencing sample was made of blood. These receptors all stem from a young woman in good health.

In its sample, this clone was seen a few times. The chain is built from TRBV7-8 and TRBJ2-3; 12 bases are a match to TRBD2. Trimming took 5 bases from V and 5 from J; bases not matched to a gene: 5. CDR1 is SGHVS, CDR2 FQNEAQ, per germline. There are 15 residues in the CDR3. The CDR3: CASSPTSGRRDTQYF. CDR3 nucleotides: TGTGCCAGCAGCCCGACTAGCGGGAGAAGAGATACGCAGTATTTT.

CDR3 sequence reads: CASSLGGAKETQYF. CDR3 coding DNA: TGCGCCAGCAGCTTGGGAGGGGCGAAAGAGACCCAGTACTTC. V usage is TRBV5-1 and J usage is TRBJ2-5; D assignment may be TRBD1 or TRBD2 (5 bases each). Trimming took 0 bases from V and 3 from J, leaving 9 bases between them. The germline CDR1 and CDR2 sequences are SGHRS and YFSETQ. CDR3 length: 14 amino acids.

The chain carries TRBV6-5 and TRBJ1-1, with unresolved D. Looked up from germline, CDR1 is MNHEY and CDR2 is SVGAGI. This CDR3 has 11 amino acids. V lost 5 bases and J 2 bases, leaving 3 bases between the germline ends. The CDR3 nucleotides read TGTGCCAGCAGTCACAACACTGAAGCTTTCTTT. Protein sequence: CASSHNTEAFF.

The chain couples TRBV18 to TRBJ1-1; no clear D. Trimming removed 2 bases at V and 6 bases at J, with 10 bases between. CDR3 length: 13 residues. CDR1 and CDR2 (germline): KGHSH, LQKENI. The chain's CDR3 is CASSPSSVAEAFF. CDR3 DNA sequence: TGTGCCAGCTCACCAAGTTCTGTTGCTGAAGCTTTCTTT.

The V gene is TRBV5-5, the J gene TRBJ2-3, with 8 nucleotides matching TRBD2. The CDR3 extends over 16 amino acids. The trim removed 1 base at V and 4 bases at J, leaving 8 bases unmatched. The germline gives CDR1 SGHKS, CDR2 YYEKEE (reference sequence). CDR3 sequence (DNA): TGTGCCAGCAGCTTGTCCGTCGCGGGAGGAGCAGATACGCAGTATTTT. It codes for CASSLSVAGGADTQYF. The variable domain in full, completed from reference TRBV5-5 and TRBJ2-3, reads DAGVTQSPTHLIKTRGQQVTLRCSPISGHKSVSWYQQVLGQGPQFIFQYYEKEERGRGNFPDRFSARQFPNYSSELNVNALLLGDSALYLCASSLSVAGGADTQYFGPGTRLTVL.

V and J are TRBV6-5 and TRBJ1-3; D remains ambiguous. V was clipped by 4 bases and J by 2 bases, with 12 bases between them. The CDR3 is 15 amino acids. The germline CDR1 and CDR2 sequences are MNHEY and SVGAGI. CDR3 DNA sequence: TGTGCCAGCAGTTTAGGCAGGAGAACTGGAAACACCATATATTTT. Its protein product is CASSLGRRTGNTIYF.

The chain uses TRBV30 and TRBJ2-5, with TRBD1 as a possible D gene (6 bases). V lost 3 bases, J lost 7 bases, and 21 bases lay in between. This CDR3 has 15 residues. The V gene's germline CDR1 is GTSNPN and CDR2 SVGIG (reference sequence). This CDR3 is CAWRGRQAVEWTQYF. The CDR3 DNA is TGTGCCTGGAGAGGTAGACAGGCCGTCGAATGGACCCAGTACTTC.

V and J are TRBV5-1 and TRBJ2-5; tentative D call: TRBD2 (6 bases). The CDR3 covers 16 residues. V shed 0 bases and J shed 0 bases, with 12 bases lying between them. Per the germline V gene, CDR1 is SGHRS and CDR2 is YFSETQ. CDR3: CASSLGGLFDQETQYF. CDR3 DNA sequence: TGCGCCAGCAGCTTGGGGGGACTCTTTGACCAAGAGACCCAGTACTTC.

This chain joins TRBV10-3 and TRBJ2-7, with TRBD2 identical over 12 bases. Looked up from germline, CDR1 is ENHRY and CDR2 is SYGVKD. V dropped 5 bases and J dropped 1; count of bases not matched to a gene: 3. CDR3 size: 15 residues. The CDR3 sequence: CAISPGLAGSYEQYF. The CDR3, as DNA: TGTGCCATCAGTCCGGGACTAGCGGGTTCCTACGAGCAGTACTTC.

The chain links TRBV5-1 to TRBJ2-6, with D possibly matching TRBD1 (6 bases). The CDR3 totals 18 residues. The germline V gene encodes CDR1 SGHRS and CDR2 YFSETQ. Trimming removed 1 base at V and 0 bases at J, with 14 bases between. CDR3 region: CASSLRTVHPSGANVLTF. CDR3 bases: TGCGCCAGCAGCTTGAGGACAGTTCACCCCTCTGGGGCCAACGTCCTGACTTTC. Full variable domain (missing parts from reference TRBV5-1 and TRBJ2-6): KAGVTQTPRYLIKTRGQQVTLSCSPISGHRSVSWYQQTPGQGLQFLFEYFSETQRNKGNFPGRFSGRQFSNSRSEMNVSTLELGDSALYLCASSLRTVHPSGANVLTFGAGSRLTVL.

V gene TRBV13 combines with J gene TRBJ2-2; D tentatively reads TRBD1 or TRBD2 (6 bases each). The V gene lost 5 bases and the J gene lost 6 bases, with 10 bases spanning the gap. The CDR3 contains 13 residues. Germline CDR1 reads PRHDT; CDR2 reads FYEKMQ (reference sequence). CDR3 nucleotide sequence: TGTGCCAGCAGCGGGGGCGGGGCCGGGGAGCTGTTTTTT. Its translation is CASSGGGAGELFF. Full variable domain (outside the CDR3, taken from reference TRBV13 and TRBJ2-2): AAGVIQSPRHLIKEKRETATLKCYPIPRHDTVYWYQQGPGQDPQFLISFYEKMQSDKGSIPDRFSAQQFSDYHSELNMSSLELGDSALYFCASSGGGAGELFFGEGSRLTVL.

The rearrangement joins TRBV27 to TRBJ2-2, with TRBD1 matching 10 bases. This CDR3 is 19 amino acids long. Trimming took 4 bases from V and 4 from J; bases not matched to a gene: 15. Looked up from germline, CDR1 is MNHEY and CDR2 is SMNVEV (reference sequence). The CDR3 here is CASSSYRDRGMDVTGELFF. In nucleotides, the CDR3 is TGTGCCAGCAGTTCCTACCGGGACAGGGGAATGGATGTCACCGGGGAGCTGTTTTTT.

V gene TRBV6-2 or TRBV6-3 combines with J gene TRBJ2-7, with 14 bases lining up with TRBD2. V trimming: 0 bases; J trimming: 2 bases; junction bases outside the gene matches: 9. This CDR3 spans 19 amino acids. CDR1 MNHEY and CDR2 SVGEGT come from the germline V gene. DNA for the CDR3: TGTGCCAGCAGTTACTCCCCCCTCCGGACTAGCGGGGGGCCCTACGAGCAGTACTTC. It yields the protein CASSYSPLRTSGGPYEQYF.

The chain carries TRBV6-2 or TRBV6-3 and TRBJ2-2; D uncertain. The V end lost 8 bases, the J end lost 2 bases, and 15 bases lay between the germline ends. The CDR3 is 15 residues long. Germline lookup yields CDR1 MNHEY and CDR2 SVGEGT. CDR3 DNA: TGTGCCAGCTGCCGCGAGGCCCCCAACACCGGGGAGCTGTTTTTT. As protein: CASCREAPNTGELFF.

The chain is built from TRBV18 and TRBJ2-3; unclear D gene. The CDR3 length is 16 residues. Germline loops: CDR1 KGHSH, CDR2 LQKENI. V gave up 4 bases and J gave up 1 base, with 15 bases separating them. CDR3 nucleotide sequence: TGTGCCAGCTCACTCCGGGCTCATCGGGGCACAGATACGCAGTATTTT. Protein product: CASSLRAHRGTDTQYF. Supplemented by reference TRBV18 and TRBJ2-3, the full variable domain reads NAGVMQNPRHLVRRRGQEARLRCSPMKGHSHVYWYRQLPEEGLKFMVYLQKENIIDESGMPKERFSAEFPKEGPSILRIQQVVRGDSAAYFCASSLRAHRGTDTQYFGPGTRLTVL.

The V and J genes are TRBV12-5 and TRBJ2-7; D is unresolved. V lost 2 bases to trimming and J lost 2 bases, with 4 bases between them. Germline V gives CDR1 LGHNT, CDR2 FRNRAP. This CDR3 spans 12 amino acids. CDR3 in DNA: TGTGCTAGTGGTTTGCATCCCTACGAGCAGTACTTC. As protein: CASGLHPYEQYF.

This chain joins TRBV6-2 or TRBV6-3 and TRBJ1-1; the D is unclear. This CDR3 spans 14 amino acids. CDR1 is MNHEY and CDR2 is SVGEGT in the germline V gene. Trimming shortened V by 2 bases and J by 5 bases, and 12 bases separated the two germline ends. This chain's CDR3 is CASSYNPRSTEAFF. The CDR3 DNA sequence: TGTGCCAGCAGTTACAACCCCCGTAGTACTGAAGCTTTCTTT.

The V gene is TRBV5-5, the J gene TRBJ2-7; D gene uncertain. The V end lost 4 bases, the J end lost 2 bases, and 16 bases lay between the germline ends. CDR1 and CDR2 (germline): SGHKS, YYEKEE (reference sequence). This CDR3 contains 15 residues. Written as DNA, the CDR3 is TGTGCCAGCAGCCCCCAGCACCGACTGACCTACGAGCAGTACTTC. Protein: CASSPQHRLTYEQYF.

Here the CDR3 DNA reads TGCGCCAGCAGCCAAGATCTTTCGTTCCATAGCAATCAGCCCCAGCATTTT. This sequence encodes CASSQDLSFHSNQPQHF. The V and J genes are TRBV4-1 and TRBJ1-5; the D is unclear. Between the trimmed V and J ends, which lost 0 bases and 0 bases, there was a span of 12 bases. Per the germline V gene, CDR1 is MGHRA and CDR2 is YSYEKL. The CDR3 has 17 amino acids.

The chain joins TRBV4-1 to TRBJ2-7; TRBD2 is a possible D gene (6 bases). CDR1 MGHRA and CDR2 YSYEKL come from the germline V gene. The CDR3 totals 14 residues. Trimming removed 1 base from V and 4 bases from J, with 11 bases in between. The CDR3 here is CASSQVHGSYEQYF. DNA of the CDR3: TGCGCCAGCAGCCAAGTTCACGGGAGTTACGAGCAGTACTTC.

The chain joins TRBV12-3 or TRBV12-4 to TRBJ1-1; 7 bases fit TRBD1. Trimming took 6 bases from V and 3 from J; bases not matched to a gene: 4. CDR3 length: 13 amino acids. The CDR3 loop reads CASRLTGYTEAFF. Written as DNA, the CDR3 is TGTGCCAGCAGGTTGACAGGGTACACTGAAGCTTTCTTT.

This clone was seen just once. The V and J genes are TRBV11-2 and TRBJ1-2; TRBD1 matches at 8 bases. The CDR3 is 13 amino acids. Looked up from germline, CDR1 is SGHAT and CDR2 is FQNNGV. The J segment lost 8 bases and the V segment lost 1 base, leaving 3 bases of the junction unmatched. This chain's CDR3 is CASSLGTGSGYTF. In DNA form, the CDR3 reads TGTGCCAGCAGCTTAGGGACAGGGAGCGGCTACACCTTC.